This T cell receptor (beta chain) emerged from a study of cytomegalovirus exposure and HLA in healthy donors. A note on this clone: Its antigen is as yet unknown. One end of the junction varies from germline; a read error may be responsible.

Germline CDR1 and CDR2: SGHTA and FQGTGA. The CDR3 extends over 14 amino acids. Points from the study as a whole: Upon later analysis, TCR association rates were observed to vary by HLA locus, being highest for DRB1 and lowest for HLA-C. Common viral pathogens seemed to be connected with several of the most significant clusters, according to a later analysis. The study put about 180 TCR beta chains on its list as cytomegalovirus-associated.

The PCR used 60 Vbeta and 13 Jbeta primers. Only in-frame clones appear in the TCRdb table, and some are missing; sequencing was by immunoSEQ multiplex PCR. The sample features approximately 110,000 clones, with under 1.3% in its top ten. Sequenced: PBMCs. This rearrangement joins TRBV7-3 to TRBJ1-2, with 7 bases lining up with TRBD1. This TCR was recovered from a man younger than 35 in good health and CMV-seronegative. This chain's CDR3 is CASSPTQGTYGYNF. CDR3 DNA sequence: TGTGCCAGCAGCCCAACACAGGGGACCTATGGCTACAACTTC.